Below are 9 T cell receptor beta chains sequenced from a single sample in a study of graft-versus-host responses after intestinal transplantation. Their antigen targets remain unknown. The assay was immunoSEQ multiplex PCR, and TCRdb's table has in-frame clones only and misses some. There are roughly 92,000 clones in the sample; 90% occur only once, and less than 0.12% lies in the top ten. This specimen consisted of unstimulated CD4+ T cells sorted from spleen or lymph node cells, obtained before intestinal transplant. These TCRs come from a human donor who received an intestinal transplant.

This sequence joins TRBV11-2 and TRBJ1-2; D unclear. V was shortened by 5 bases and J by 8 bases, with 9 bases between the two germline ends. Germline CDR1 is SGHAT and CDR2 is FQNNGV. This CDR3 spans 11 amino acids. CDR3 protein: CASSPGGGYTF. CDR3 DNA: TGTGCCAGCAGCCCCGGAGGGGGCTACACCTTC.

The V call is TRBV27, the J call TRBJ1-2; no definite D call. The V gene lost 8 bases and the J gene lost 2 bases, with 18 bases spanning the gap. Germline V gene sequence: CDR1 MNHEY, CDR2 SMNVEV (reference sequence). CDR3 size: 15 residues. CDR3 sequence reads: CASGDLTRGNYGYTF. CDR3 DNA sequence: TGTGCCAGCGGGGATTTGACTAGAGGAAACTATGGCTACACCTTC.

This clone was counted a single time. The V call is TRBV25-1, the J call TRBJ2-3; a possible D gene is TRBD2 (6 bases). Trimming removed 5 bases at V and 6 bases at J, with 15 bases between. Germline values: CDR1 MGHDK, CDR2 SYGVNS. The CDR3 spans 14 residues. The CDR3 sequence: CASSRLGGLDTQYF. The CDR3 DNA reads as TGTGCCAGCAGTAGACTTGGGGGGTTGGATACGCAGTATTTT.

V gene TRBV11-2 combines with J gene TRBJ1-6; D ambiguous. Germline V gene sequence: CDR1 SGHAT, CDR2 FQNNGV. Trimming took off 4 bases at V and 7 bases at J, with 8 bases between the two ends. The CDR3 runs 13 residues. In DNA, the CDR3 is TGTGCCAGCAGCTCCGTCCCCAATTCACCCCTCCACTTT. It is translated as CASSSVPNSPLHF. The full variable domain, with the rest looked up from reference TRBV11-2 and TRBJ1-6, is EAGVAQSPRYKIIEKRQSVAFWCNPISGHATLYWYQQILGQGPKLLIQFQNNGVVDDSQLPKDRFSAERLKGVDSTLKIQPAKLEDSAVYLCASSSVPNSPLHFGNGTRLTVT.

The rearrangement joins TRBV2 to TRBJ2-2; 10 bases are a match to TRBD2. The J segment lost 1 base and the V segment lost 7 bases, leaving 9 bases of the junction unmatched. CDR1 and CDR2 from the germline V gene are SNHLY and FYNNEI. This CDR3 is 17 amino acids long. This CDR3 is CASTRGSGGRNTGELFF. Written as DNA, the CDR3 is TGTGCCAGCACCCGGGGTAGCGGGGGGCGGAACACCGGGGAGCTGTTTTTT.

Here the CDR3 DNA reads TGTGCCAGCAGCTCCGGGAATACCTACGAGCAGTACTTC. It translates to CASSSGNTYEQYF. The chain uses TRBV27 and TRBJ2-7, with D possibly TRBD2 on 5 matching bases. With 6 bases removed from V and 2 bases from J, the gap between germline ends came to 11 bases. This CDR3 has 13 amino acids. Germline V CDR1 and CDR2: MNHEY, SMNVEV (reference sequence).

The chain employs TRBV11-2 and TRBJ2-5, with 8 bases fitting TRBD1. V lost 1 base, J lost 4 bases, and 5 bases stayed unmatched. The CDR3 totals 15 residues. Germline V CDR1 and CDR2: SGHAT, FQNNGV. CDR3 sequence: CASSLGPGQGETQYF. CDR3 sequence (DNA): TGTGCCAGCAGCTTAGGACCTGGACAGGGAGAGACCCAGTACTTC.

The genes are TRBV6-1 and TRBJ1-5; D unclear. The germline gives CDR1 MNHNS, CDR2 SASEGT. The CDR3 totals 13 residues. V was trimmed by 7 bases and J by 9 bases, leaving 16 bases between them. CDR3 bases: TGTGCCAGCACCGTTGGTTTACGGGGGCCCCAGCATTTT. It translates to CASTVGLRGPQHF.

CDR3 DNA: TGCGCCAGCAGCCCTCGAGGGCTAGCGGGAGAAGTCGGGGAGACCCAGTACTTC. Translating it yields CASSPRGLAGEVGETQYF. The chain recombines TRBV4-1 with TRBJ2-5; 10 bases fit TRBD2. The CDR3 is 18 amino acids. The ends lost 4 bases at V and 5 bases at J; junction bases unmatched: 16. CDR1 and CDR2 from the germline V gene are MGHRA and YSYEKL.